These T cell receptor beta chains were read from a single sample in a study of blood T cell repertoires in COVID-19. Using immunoSEQ multiplex PCR, the repertoire was profiled, and TCRdb retains in-frame clones only, with some absent. The data show 150,000 to 200,000 clones, about 80% seen once. What was sequenced was PBMCs or T cells enriched from blood (not recorded which). Source of these receptors: a man between 40 and 49 years old who had recovered from COVID-19. Both conserved end residues are part of each CDR3. The D gene is left open where the match is weak. Part of the rows lack a size; the others show once, few, many or a class for expanded clones.

TRBJ1-1	TRBV19	NA	NA	CASSPLLAGYTEAFF	TGTGCCAGTAGTCCCCTCTTGGCAGGGTACACTGAAGCTTTCTTT
TRBJ1-6	TRBV28	once	NA	CASSSKRNSPLHF	TGTGCCAGCAGTTCTAAGCGGAATTCACCCCTCCACTTT
TRBJ2-3	TRBV5-5	NA	NA	CASSLDPGDTDTQYF	TGTGCCAGCAGCTTGGATCCAGGGGACACAGATACGCAGTATTTT
TRBJ1-5	TRBV19	NA	NA	CASSIGWGVRSNQPQHF	TGTGCCAGTAGTATAGGGTGGGGGGTACGGAGCAATCAGCCCCAGCATTTT
TRBJ1-2	TRBV2	NA	TRBD1	CASSEREKSQDRVF	TGTGCCAGCAGTGAAAGGGAGAAATCCCAGGACAGGGTCTTC
TRBJ2-1	TRBV4-3	few	TRBD2	CASSQDHRGGYNEQFF	TGCGCCAGCAGCCAAGATCACCGGGGGGGCTACAATGAGCAGTTCTTC
TRBJ1-1	TRBV9	NA	NA	CASSVGTGSDTTEAFF	TGTGCCAGCAGCGTAGGTACGGGGTCAGATACCACTGAAGCTTTCTTT
TRBJ2-5	TRBV2	NA	TRBD2	CASTRGAGVGETQYF	TGTGCCAGCACTCGAGGGGCGGGGGTCGGGGAGACCCAGTACTTC
TRBJ1-1	TRBV6-5	NA	NA	CASSSRGGHEAFF	TGTGCCAGCAGTTCAAGGGGGGGCCATGAAGCTTTCTTT
TRBJ1-2	TRBV10-3	NA	NA	CAISPPGGRYGYTF	TGTGCCATCAGCCCCCCGGGGGGCCGCTATGGCTACACCTTC
TRBJ1-3	TRBV30	NA	TRBD1	CAWRGAGGKNTIYF	TGTGCCTGGAGGGGGGCAGGGGGCAAAAACACCATATATTTT
TRBJ1-5	TRBV28	few	NA	CASRQTHVSNQPQHF	TGTGCCAGCAGACAGACCCACGTTAGCAATCAGCCCCAGCATTTT
TRBJ2-3	TRBV7-7	NA	TRBD2	CASSAASGEITDTQYF	TGTGCTAGCAGCGCAGCTAGCGGGGAGATCACAGATACGCAGTATTTT
TRBJ2-5	TRBV19	NA	NA	CASSDRAQLGETQYF	TGTGCCAGTAGCGACCGGGCCCAACTAGGAGAGACCCAGTACTTC
TRBJ1-6	TRBV6-5	NA	TRBD1	CASSYLSRGRESPLHF	TGTGCCAGCAGTTACCTTTCAAGGGGGCGTGAGTCACCCCTCCACTTT
TRBJ1-3	TRBV2	NA	TRBD1	CASSGGTGGAGNTIYF	TGTGCCAGCAGTGGAGGGACAGGGGGAGCTGGAAACACCATATATTTT
TRBJ2-2	TRBV5-1	NA	TRBD1	CASSLGGQALNTGELFF	TGCGCCAGCAGCTTGGGGGGACAGGCCTTGAACACCGGGGAGCTGTTTTTT
TRBJ2-1	TRBV4-2	NA	TRBD2	CASSQERGGTYNEQFF	TGTGCCAGCAGCCAAGAGCGGGGGGGGACTTACAATGAGCAGTTCTTC
TRBJ1-1	TRBV5-1	NA	NA	CASRPRTVNTEAFF	TGCGCCAGCAGACCCCGTACGGTGAACACTGAAGCTTTCTTT
TRBJ2-1	TRBV4-1	once	NA	CASSGGEPLLYNEQFF	TGCGCCAGCAGCGGCGGGGAGCCGCTCCTCTACAATGAGCAGTTCTTC
TRBJ2-5	TRBV5-1	once	TRBD1	CASSLGQGRMETQYF	TGCGCCAGCAGCTTGGGACAGGGGCGCATGGAGACCCAGTACTTC